This T cell receptor beta chain comes out of a study of technical replicates of blood from several donors. Trimming removed 0 bases at V and 5 bases at J, with 16 bases between. The CDR3 is 16 residues long. CDR1 and CDR2 (germline): MNHNY, SVGAGI (reference sequence). The data were produced by immunoSEQ multiplex PCR, yet TCRdb's version contains in-frame clones alone and is incomplete. This sample has 50,000 or so clones; roughly 92% occur once, and the top ten carry about 3.9%. The sequenced material came from PBMCs. This clonotype originated in a human donor in good health. Some clones in this sample may be carry-over from other donors' samples. The chain uses TRBV6-6 and TRBJ1-2; D uncertain. Here the CDR3 reads CASSYSISQEGYGYTF. CDR3 sequence (DNA): TGTGCCAGCAGTTACTCGATAAGTCAGGAGGGATATGGCTACACCTTC.